One sample yielded the 26 T cell receptor beta chains listed below, sequenced in a study of cytotoxic CD8 clonotypes in ibrutinib-treated CLL. The table came from immunoSEQ multiplex PCR; TCRdb's copy has only in-frame clones and leaves some out. The sample shows 110,000 to 150,000 clones, 75% to 80% of them seen only once. The starting material was PBMCs, obtained after 24 months of ibrutinib treatment. These receptors were collected from a human donor with chronic lymphocytic leukemia.

V is TRBV28 and J is TRBJ2-3, with 9 positions matching TRBD2. V trimming: 5 bases; J trimming: 5 bases; junction bases outside the gene matches: 8. The germline gives CDR1 MDHEN, CDR2 SYDVKM. This CDR3 spans 15 amino acids. Here the CDR3 DNA reads TGTGCCAGCAGTATCGGCGGGGGGGCGTTAGATACGCAGTATTTT. Translation: CASSIGGGALDTQYF.

The rearrangement links TRBV7-2 to TRBJ2-5; D remains ambiguous. V lost 5 bases and J lost 2, with 15 bases in between. Looked up from germline, CDR1 is SGHTA and CDR2 is FQGNSA. The CDR3 covers 15 residues. The CDR3 nucleotides are TGTGCCAGCAGCCCCCGGTGGGTTGGGCAAGAGACCCAGTACTTC. This encodes CASSPRWVGQETQYF. The full variable domain, in which reference TRBV7-2 and TRBJ2-5 provide the parts outside the CDR3, is GAGVSQSPSNKVTEKGKDVELRCDPISGHTALYWYRQSLGQGLEFLIYFQGNSAPDKSGLPSDRFSAERTGGSVSTLTIQRTQQEDSAVYLCASSPRWVGQETQYFGPGTRLLVL.

The chain combines TRBV28 with TRBJ2-1; 11 bases align to TRBD2. Germline CDR1 reads MDHEN; CDR2 reads SYDVKM. This CDR3 has 16 amino acids. Trimming cost V 3 bases and J 3 bases; bases outside gene matches: 4. The CDR3 sequence: CASSFGTSGDYNEQFF. The DNA of the CDR3 is TGTGCCAGCAGTTTTGGGACTAGCGGAGACTACAATGAGCAGTTCTTC.

This clone appeared a single time. The chain is built from TRBV29-1 and TRBJ2-5, with 9 bases identical to TRBD2. The germline CDR1 and CDR2 sequences are SQVTM and ANQGSEA. This CDR3 is built from 14 residues. The J segment lost 7 bases and the V segment lost 4 bases, leaving 10 bases of the junction unmatched. CDR3 sequence (DNA): TGCAGCGTTGGGGCTAGCGGGGCCTGGGGGACCCAGTACTTC. Encoded protein: CSVGASGAWGTQYF.

The chain uses TRBV9 and TRBJ2-3; 9 nucleotides align to TRBD2. The CDR3 sequence is 16 residues long. V lost 0 bases to trimming and J lost 1 base; unmatched junction nucleotides: 3. Germline V gene lookup returns CDR1 SGDLS and CDR2 YYNGEE. The CDR3 loop is CASSVGASGGTDTQYF. As DNA, the CDR3 is TGTGCCAGCAGCGTAGGGGCTAGCGGGGGCACAGATACGCAGTATTTT. Full variable domain (rest looked up from reference TRBV9 and TRBJ2-3): DSGVTQTPKHLITATGQRVTLRCSPRSGDLSVYWYQQSLDQGLQFLIQYYNGEERAKGNILERFSAQQFPDLHSELNLSSLELGDSALYFCASSVGASGGTDTQYFGPGTRLTVL.

The genes are TRBV6-7 and TRBJ1-5, with D possibly matching TRBD1 (6 bases). TRBV6-7 is an open reading frame whose function is uncertain. The ends were cut back, 4 bases at V and 4 bases at J, with 11 bases in the middle. The CDR3 loop spans 14 amino acids. CDR3 amino acids: CASSWGASNQPQHF. In DNA form, the CDR3 reads TGTGCCAGCAGTTGGGGGGCGTCGAATCAGCCCCAGCATTTT.

About this clone: This same CDR3 is encoded by further DNA sequences in the sample. The J gene is TRBJ2-5, the V gene TRBV29-1; D is unresolved. The CDR3 is 12 amino acids. Germline V gives CDR1 SQVTM, CDR2 ANQGSEA. The germline V and J ends were trimmed by 5 bases and 2 bases, with 9 bases remaining between them. As DNA, the CDR3 is TGCAGCGTTCGGGCCGGACAAGAGACCCAGTACTTC. This codes for CSVRAGQETQYF.

The rearrangement links TRBV19 to TRBJ1-3; 7 bases agree with TRBD1. After removal of 4 bases from V and 0 bases from J, the junction contained 3 bases not matched to a gene. This CDR3 has 15 amino acids. Germline CDR1 LNHDA, CDR2 SQIVND (reference sequence). CDR3 in amino acids: CASSTGQASGNTIYF. For the CDR3, the DNA is TGTGCCAGTAGTACCGGACAGGCCTCTGGAAACACCATATATTTT. The full variable domain, completed using reference TRBV19 and TRBJ1-3, is DGGITQSPKYLFRKEGQNVTLSCEQNLNHDAMYWYRQDPGQGLRLIYYSQIVNDFQKGDIAEGYSVSREKKESFPLTVTSAQKNPTAFYLCASSTGQASGNTIYFGEGSWLTVV.

V gene TRBV7-9 combines with J gene TRBJ2-7; D gene ambiguous. Germline values: CDR1 SEHNR, CDR2 FQNEAQ (reference sequence). The CDR3 runs 15 residues. Trimming left V 3 bases short and J 2 bases short, with 14 bases between. The CDR3 is CASSLFLRPTYEQYF. CDR3 nucleotide sequence: TGTGCCAGCAGCTTGTTTCTCCGGCCCACCTACGAGCAGTACTTC.

The chain combines TRBV28 with TRBJ2-7; D gene unclear. From germline, CDR1 is MDHEN and CDR2 SYDVKM. CDR3 length: 14 residues. With 2 bases removed from V and 9 bases from J, the gap between germline ends came to 17 bases. The CDR3 sequence is CASSLNPGLKVQYF. The CDR3 DNA reads TGTGCCAGCAGTTTAAATCCAGGCCTTAAGGTGCAGTACTTC. The entire variable domain, with the rest obtained from reference TRBV28 and TRBJ2-7, is as follows: DVKVTQSSRYLVKRTGEKVFLECVQDMDHENMFWYRQDPGLGLRLIYFSYDVKMKEKGDIPEGYSVSREKKERFSLILESASTNQTSMYLCASSLNPGLKVQYFGPGTRLTVT.

The chain links TRBV28 to TRBJ2-3; 9 bases fit TRBD2. V lost 8 bases to trimming and J lost 3 bases; unmatched junction nucleotides: 9. The CDR3 is 15 amino acids. The germline V gene has CDR1 MDHEN and CDR2 SYDVKM. The CDR3 coding sequence is TGTGCCAGCCATGGGGGCGGGAGGGCAACAGATACGCAGTATTTT. Amino acids: CASHGGGRATDTQYF.

As regards this clone: Other DNA sequences in this specimen translate into the identical CDR3. This CDR3 reads CASSLGGGTEAFF. The DNA for the CDR3 is TGTGCCAGCAGCTTAGGAGGAGGGACTGAAGCTTTCTTT. The J gene is TRBJ1-1, the V gene TRBV7-2; D gene uncertain. Germline assignment: CDR1 SGHTA and CDR2 FQGNSA. The CDR3 is 13 amino acids. Trimming pared 1 base from V and 5 bases from J, leaving 8 bases between.

This clone was picked up many times. This chain joins TRBV7-3 and TRBJ2-2; D perhaps matches TRBD1 (5 bases). The CDR3 totals 15 residues. Germline V gene sequence: CDR1 SGHTA, CDR2 FQGTGA. V was shortened by 1 base and J by 7 bases, with 13 bases between the two germline ends. The CDR3 DNA reads as TGTGCCAGCAGCTTAATTATTGGGGCCGGCGGGGAGCTGTTTTTT. Protein sequence: CASSLIIGAGGELFF.

The genes are TRBV18 and TRBJ1-6; D not resolved. Germline loops: CDR1 KGHSH, CDR2 LQKENI. Trimming removed 1 base at V and 7 bases at J, with 14 bases between. The CDR3 extends over 16 amino acids. The CDR3 loop is CASSPQRAALNSPLHF. In DNA form, the CDR3 reads TGTGCCAGCTCACCACAACGGGCGGCCCTAAATTCACCCCTCCACTTT.

V and J are TRBV7-2 and TRBJ2-5, with D perhaps TRBD1 or TRBD2 (5 bases each). The V and J ends lost 5 bases and 0 bases respectively, with 16 bases between them. Germline V lookup: CDR1 SGHTA, CDR2 FQGNSA. There are 16 residues in the CDR3. CDR3 amino acids: CASSQLGVGDQETQYF. CDR3 in DNA: TGTGCCAGCAGCCAACTAGGGGTGGGCGACCAAGAGACCCAGTACTTC.

The rearrangement joins TRBV28 to TRBJ1-5; D call uncertain. CDR3 size: 16 residues. V dropped 3 bases and J dropped 0 bases, with 12 bases sitting between them. CDR1 is MDHEN and CDR2 is SYDVKM in the germline V gene. The CDR3 DNA follows: TGTGCCAGCAGTTTGGATCAGGAGGATAGCAATCAGCCCCAGCATTTT. Its translation: CASSLDQEDSNQPQHF.

The rearrangement uses TRBV6-5 and TRBJ2-5; possible D gene TRBD2, 6 bases. The V gene's germline CDR1 is MNHEY and CDR2 SVGAGI. V was clipped by 0 bases and J by 7 bases, with 15 bases between them. The CDR3 is 15 residues long. CDR3 bases: TGTGCCAGCAGTTACTCGAGTCGGGGGTTGGGGACCCAGTACTTC. It encodes CASSYSSRGLGTQYF.

The chain uses TRBV6-4 and TRBJ2-1; D is possibly TRBD1 or TRBD2 (6 bases each). V lost 6 bases and J 4 bases, leaving 13 bases between the germline ends. The CDR3 spans 14 residues. Germline lookup yields CDR1 MRHNA and CDR2 SNTAGT. DNA of the CDR3: TGTGCCAGCAGCCCTCTAGGGGGGTACAATGAGCAGTTCTTC. Protein product: CASSPLGGYNEQFF.

The gene calls are TRBV18 and TRBJ1-1, with D perhaps TRBD1 (6 bases). The CDR3 runs 14 residues. V lost 4 bases, J lost 6 bases, and 15 bases lay in between. In germline, CDR1 is KGHSH, CDR2 LQKENI. The CDR3 loop reads CASSQTTGSPEAFF. CDR3 nucleotides: TGTGCCAGCTCACAAACCACAGGGTCTCCTGAAGCTTTCTTT.

The chain recombines TRBV6-5 with TRBJ1-2; D perhaps matches TRBD1 (5 bases). Per the germline V gene, CDR1 is MNHEY and CDR2 is SVGAGI. V was pared by 2 bases and J by 5 bases, with 12 bases between. This CDR3 region has 14 residues. The CDR3 DNA sequence: TGTGCCAGCAGTTACGAGGGGACGGGATATGGCTACACCTTC. Residues: CASSYEGTGYGYTF.

This clone was counted a single time. The chain couples TRBV12-5 to TRBJ1-1; 11 bases match TRBD1. There are 18 residues in the CDR3. Germline assignment: CDR1 LGHNT and CDR2 FRNRAP. The V segment lost 0 bases and the J segment 1 base; nucleotides outside the gene matches: 7. The CDR3 bases are TGTGCTAGTGGTTTGGTATCCGGGACAGGGGGAGAGAACACTGAAGCTTTCTTT. It is translated as CASGLVSGTGGENTEAFF.

The rearrangement links TRBV10-3 to TRBJ2-5; D is uncertain. The CDR3 spans 14 residues. Deletions cut 10 bases from V and 2 bases from J, with 17 bases between. Germline V gene lookup returns CDR1 ENHRY and CDR2 SYGVKD. The CDR3 region is CATTDGRIQETQYF. CDR3 DNA: TGTGCCACAACCGACGGACGGATACAAGAGACCCAGTACTTC.

With regard to this clone: The junction differs from germline at one of its ends, possibly a read error. The chain joins TRBV6-1 to TRBJ2-7; a weak D match, TRBD1 (5 bases). This CDR3 contains 15 residues. CDR1 and CDR2 from the germline V gene are MNHNS and SASEGT. For the CDR3, the DNA is TGTGCCATCAGTGAGTCGCGGCAGGGCAGGGACGAGCAGTACTTC. Translation: CAISESRQGRDEQYF.

V gene TRBV7-9 combines with J gene TRBJ2-2, with D perhaps matching TRBD2 (6 bases). V was shortened by 3 bases and J by 1 base, with 6 bases between the two germline ends. Per the germline V gene, CDR1 is SEHNR and CDR2 is FQNEAQ (reference sequence). The CDR3 is 14 residues long. The DNA for the CDR3 is TGTGCCAGCAGCTTCGGGGGGAACACCGGGGAGCTGTTTTTT. Translation gives CASSFGGNTGELFF.

V and J are TRBV4-2 and TRBJ2-6; TRBD1 agrees at 9 bases. The junction had 4 bases not matched to a gene; V was cut back by 4 bases and J by 0 bases. Germline CDR1 reads LGHNA; CDR2 reads YNFKEQ. The CDR3 sequence is 17 residues long. The chain's CDR3 is CASSRTGASSGANVLTF. The CDR3 region has the DNA TGTGCCAGCAGCCGGACAGGGGCCAGCTCTGGGGCCAACGTCCTGACTTTC.

The chain links TRBV30 to TRBJ2-2, with 9 positions matching TRBD1. J lost 6 bases, V lost 5 bases, and 1 base had no gene match. Germline CDR1 GTSNPN, CDR2 SVGIG (reference sequence). The CDR3 extends over 12 amino acids. The CDR3 nucleotides read TGTGCCTGGGACAGGGGGGCCGGGGAGCTGTTTTTT. It is translated as CAWDRGAGELFF.